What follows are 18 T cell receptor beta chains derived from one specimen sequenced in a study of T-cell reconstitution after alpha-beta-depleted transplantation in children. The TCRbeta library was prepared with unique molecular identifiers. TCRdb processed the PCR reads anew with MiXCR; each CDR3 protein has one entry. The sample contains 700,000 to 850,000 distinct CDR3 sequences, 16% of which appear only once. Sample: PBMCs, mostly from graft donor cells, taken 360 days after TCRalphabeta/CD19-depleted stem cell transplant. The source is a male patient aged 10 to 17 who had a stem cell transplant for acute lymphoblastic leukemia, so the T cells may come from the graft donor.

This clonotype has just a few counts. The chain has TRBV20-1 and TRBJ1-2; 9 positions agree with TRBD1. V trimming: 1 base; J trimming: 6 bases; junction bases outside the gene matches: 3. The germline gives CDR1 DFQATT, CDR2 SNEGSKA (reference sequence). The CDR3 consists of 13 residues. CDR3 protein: CSARARTGDGYTF. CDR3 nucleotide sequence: TGCAGTGCTAGAGCCCGGACAGGGGATGGCTACACCTTC.

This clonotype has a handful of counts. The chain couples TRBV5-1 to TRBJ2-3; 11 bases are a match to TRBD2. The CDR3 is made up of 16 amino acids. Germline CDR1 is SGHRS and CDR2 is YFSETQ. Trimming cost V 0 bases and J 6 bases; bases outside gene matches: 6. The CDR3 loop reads CASSLVGSGRADTQYF. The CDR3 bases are TGCGCCAGCAGCTTGGTTGGTAGCGGGAGGGCCGATACGCAGTATTTT.

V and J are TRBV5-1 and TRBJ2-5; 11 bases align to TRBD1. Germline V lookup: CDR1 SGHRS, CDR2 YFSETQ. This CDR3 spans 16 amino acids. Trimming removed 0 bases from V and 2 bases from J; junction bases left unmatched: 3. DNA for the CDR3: TGCGCCAGCAGCTTGGGGGGGACAGGGGGTCAAGAGACCCAGTACTTC. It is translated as CASSLGGTGGQETQYF.

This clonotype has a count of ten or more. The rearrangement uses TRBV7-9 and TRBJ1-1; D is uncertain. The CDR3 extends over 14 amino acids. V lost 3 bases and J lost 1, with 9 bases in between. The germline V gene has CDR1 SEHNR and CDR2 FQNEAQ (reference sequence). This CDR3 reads CASSLLTENTEAFF. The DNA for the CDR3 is TGTGCCAGCAGCTTGCTTACTGAGAACACTGAAGCTTTCTTT.

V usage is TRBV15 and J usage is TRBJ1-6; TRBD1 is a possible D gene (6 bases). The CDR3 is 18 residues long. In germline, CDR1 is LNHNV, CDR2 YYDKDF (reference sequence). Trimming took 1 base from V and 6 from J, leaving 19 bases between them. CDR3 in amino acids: CATSRGWGGRGANSPLHF. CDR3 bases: TGTGCCACCAGCAGAGGATGGGGTGGGCGGGGGGCTAATTCACCCCTCCACTTT.

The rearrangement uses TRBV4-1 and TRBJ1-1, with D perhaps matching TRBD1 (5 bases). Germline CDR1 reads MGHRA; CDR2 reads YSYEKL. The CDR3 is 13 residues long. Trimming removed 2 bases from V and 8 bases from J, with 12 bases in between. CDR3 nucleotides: TGCGCCAGCAGCCAAACTCGATACAGGGAAGCTTTCTTT. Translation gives CASSQTRYREAFF.

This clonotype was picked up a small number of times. CDR3 loop: CASSPILAEVAETQYF. In DNA form, the CDR3 reads TGTGCCAGCAGCCCCATCCTAGCAGAGGTAGCAGAGACCCAGTACTTC. The genes are TRBV11-2 and TRBJ2-5, with D possibly TRBD2 on 5 matching bases. The CDR3 contains 16 residues. Germline V gene data show CDR1 as SGHAT and CDR2 as FQNNGV. V lost 5 bases, J lost 4 bases, and 20 bases lay in between.

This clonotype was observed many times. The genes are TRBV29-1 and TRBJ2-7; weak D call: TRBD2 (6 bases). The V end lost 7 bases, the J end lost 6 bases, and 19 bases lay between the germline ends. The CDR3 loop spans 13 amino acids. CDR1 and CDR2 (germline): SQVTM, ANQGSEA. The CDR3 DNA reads TGCAGCGACCGGGACTTGCTCCGGAGCGAGCAGTACTTC. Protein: CSDRDLLRSEQYF.

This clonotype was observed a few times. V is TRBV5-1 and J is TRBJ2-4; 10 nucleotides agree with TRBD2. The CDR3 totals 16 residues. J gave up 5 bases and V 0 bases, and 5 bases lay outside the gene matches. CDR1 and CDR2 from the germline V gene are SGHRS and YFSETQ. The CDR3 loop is CASSLGGLAAENIQYF. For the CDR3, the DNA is TGCGCCAGCAGCTTGGGTGGACTAGCGGCAGAAAACATTCAGTACTTC.

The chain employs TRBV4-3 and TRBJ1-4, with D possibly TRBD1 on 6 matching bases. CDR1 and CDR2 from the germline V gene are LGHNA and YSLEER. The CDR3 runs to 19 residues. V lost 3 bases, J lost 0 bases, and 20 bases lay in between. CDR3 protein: CASSQLRTVLVATNEKLFF. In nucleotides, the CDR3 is TGCGCCAGCAGCCAGCTTCGGACAGTTCTAGTTGCAACTAATGAAAAACTGTTTTTT.

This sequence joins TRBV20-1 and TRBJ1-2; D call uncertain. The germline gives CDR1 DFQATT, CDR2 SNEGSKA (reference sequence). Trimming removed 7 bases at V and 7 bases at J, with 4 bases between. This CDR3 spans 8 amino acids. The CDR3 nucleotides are TGCAGTGGGGTTGGCTACACCTTC. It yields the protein CSGVGYTF.

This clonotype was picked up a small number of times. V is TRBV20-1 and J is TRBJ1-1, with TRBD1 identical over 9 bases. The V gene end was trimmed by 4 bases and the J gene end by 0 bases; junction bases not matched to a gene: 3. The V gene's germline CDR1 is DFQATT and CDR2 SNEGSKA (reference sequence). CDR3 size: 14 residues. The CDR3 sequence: CSAKDRGMNTEAFF. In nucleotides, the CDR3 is TGCAGTGCTAAGGACAGGGGAATGAACACTGAAGCTTTCTTT.

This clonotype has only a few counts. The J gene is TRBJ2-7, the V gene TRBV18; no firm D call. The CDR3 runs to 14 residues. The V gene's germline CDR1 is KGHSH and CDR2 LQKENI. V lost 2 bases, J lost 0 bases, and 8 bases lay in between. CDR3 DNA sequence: TGTGCCAGCTCACCAGCGGATCACTCCTACGAGCAGTACTTC. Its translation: CASSPADHSYEQYF. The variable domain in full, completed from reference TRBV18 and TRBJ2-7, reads NAGVMQNPRHLVRRRGQEARLRCSPMKGHSHVYWYRQLPEEGLKFMVYLQKENIIDESGMPKERFSAEFPKEGPSILRIQQVVRGDSAAYFCASSPADHSYEQYFGPGTRLTVT.

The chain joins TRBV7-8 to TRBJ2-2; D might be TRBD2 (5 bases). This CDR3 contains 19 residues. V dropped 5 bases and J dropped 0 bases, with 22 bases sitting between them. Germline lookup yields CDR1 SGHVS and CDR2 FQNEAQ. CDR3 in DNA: TGTGCCAGCAGCCCTACGGGATGGCGCGCGTTCTCGAACACCGGGGAGCTGTTTTTT. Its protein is CASSPTGWRAFSNTGELFF.

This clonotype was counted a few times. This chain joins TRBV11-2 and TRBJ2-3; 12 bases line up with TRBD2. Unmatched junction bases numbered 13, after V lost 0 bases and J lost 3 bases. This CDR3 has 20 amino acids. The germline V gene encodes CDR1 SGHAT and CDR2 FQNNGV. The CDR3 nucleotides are TGTGCCAGCAGCTTAGAAGCAGGTCTAGCGGGAGGGCCGGGGACAGATACGCAGTATTTT. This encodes CASSLEAGLAGGPGTDTQYF. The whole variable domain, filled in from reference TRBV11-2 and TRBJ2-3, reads EAGVAQSPRYKIIEKRQSVAFWCNPISGHATLYWYQQILGQGPKLLIQFQNNGVVDDSQLPKDRFSAERLKGVDSTLKIQPAKLEDSAVYLCASSLEAGLAGGPGTDTQYFGPGTRLTVL.

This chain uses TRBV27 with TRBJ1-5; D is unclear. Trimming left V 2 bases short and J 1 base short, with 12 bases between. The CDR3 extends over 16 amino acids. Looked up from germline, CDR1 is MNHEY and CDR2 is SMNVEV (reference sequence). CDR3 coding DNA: TGTGCCAGCAGTTTAAGAGGCTGGGAGAGCAATCAGCCCCAGCATTTT. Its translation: CASSLRGWESNQPQHF.

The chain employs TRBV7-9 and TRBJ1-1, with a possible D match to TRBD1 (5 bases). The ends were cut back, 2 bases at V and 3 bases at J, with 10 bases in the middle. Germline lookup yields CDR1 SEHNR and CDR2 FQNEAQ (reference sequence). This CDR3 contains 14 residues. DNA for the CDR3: TGTGCCAGCAGCTTAAACAGGATAGACACTGAAGCTTTCTTT. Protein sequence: CASSLNRIDTEAFF.

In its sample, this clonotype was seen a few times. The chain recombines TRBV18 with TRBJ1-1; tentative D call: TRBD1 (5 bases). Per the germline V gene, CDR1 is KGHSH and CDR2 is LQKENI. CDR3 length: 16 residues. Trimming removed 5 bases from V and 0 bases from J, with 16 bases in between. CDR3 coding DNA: TGTGCCAGCTCAAGAGGGCAGGGTAACATGAACACTGAAGCTTTCTTT. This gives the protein CASSRGQGNMNTEAFF.